This is a list of T cell receptor beta chains from one sample in a study of Graves' ophthalmopathy and Graves' hyperthyroidism. TCRdb itself ran the multiplex PCR reads through MiXCR, one entry per CDR3 protein. The data show hundreds of thousands of distinct CDR3 sequences, around a fifth seen once. The specimen was peripheral blood. These receptors were taken from a woman aged 18-35 years with stable Graves' hyperthyroidism. Both conserved end residues are part of each CDR3. The D gene is left open where the match is weak. Some rows have no size entry. The others give once, few or many, or a class for an expanded clone.

TRBV28	many	TRBJ1-5	TRBD1	CASKEGQGYQPQHF	TGTGCCAGCAAAGAGGGACAGGGTTATCAGCCCCAGCATTTT
TRBV6-5	.	TRBJ1-6	.	CASHRDRDSPLHF	TGTGCCAGCCACAGGGATAGGGATTCACCCCTCCACTTT
TRBV6-1	.	TRBJ2-7	.	CASNRVRYEQYF	TGTGCCAGCAATAGGGTTCGGTACGAGCAGTACTTC
TRBV6-5	many	TRBJ1-2	.	CASRSELLYGYTF	TGTGCCAGCAGGTCAGAATTACTCTATGGCTACACCTTC
TRBV3-1	few	TRBJ2-7	.	CASSRTSEDEQYF	TGTGCCAGCAGCCGGACCTCGGAGGACGAGCAGTACTTC
TRBV12-3/TRBV12-4	.	TRBJ1-2	.	CATGGRIDYGYTF	TGTGCCACCGGGGGGCGCATTGACTATGGCTACACCTTC
TRBV2	.	TRBJ2-7	TRBD2	CASSEAGGSGAYEQYF	TGTGCCAGCAGTGAAGCGGGCGGGAGCGGTGCCTACGAGCAGTACTTC
TRBV10-3	many	TRBJ1-5	.	CAISSWDGCSKPQHF	TGTGCCATCTCCTCGTGGGACGGGTGTAGTAAGCCCCAGCATTTT
TRBV5-1	.	TRBJ1-1	.	CASSLGRPKNTEAFF	TGCGCCAGCAGCCTGGGTCGACCGAAGAACACTGAAGCTTTCTTT
TRBV6-1	many	TRBJ2-7	TRBD2	CASSRRLAGTYEQYF	TGTGCCAGCAGTCGGAGACTAGCGGGTACCTACGAGCAGTACTTC
TRBV27	.	TRBJ1-5	.	CASKSSWVAQHF	TGTGCCAGCAAAAGTAGTTGGGTGGCCCAGCATTTT
TRBV19	many	TRBJ1-2	TRBD1	CASVRDRDYYGYTF	TGTGCCAGTGTCCGGGACAGGGATTACTATGGCTACACCTTC
TRBV7-2	once	TRBJ2-2	.	CASSVRGSGELLF	TGTGCCAGCAGCGTCAGGGGTTCCGGGGAGCTCTTGTTT
TRBV27	.	TRBJ2-2	.	CASSVYRKASFAGELFF	TGTGCCAGCAGTGTCTATCGAAAGGCCTCCTTCGCCGGGGAGCTGTTTTTT
TRBV24-1	many	TRBJ2-7	TRBD2	CATSARLAGATEQYF	TGTGCCACCAGTGCCCGCCTAGCGGGGGCAACCGAGCAGTACTTC
TRBV25-1	many	TRBJ1-6	TRBD1	CASSGMTGRNSPLHF	TGTGCCAGCAGTGGAATGACAGGGAGGAATTCACCCCTCCACTTT